This TCR beta chain was found in a study of CD8 T cell repertoires and HIV-1 epitope variants. Study-wide context: T cells were stimulated with Twenty-five Gag and Nef peptides separately. Controls included no peptide, Ebola AY9 epitope, and a CMV, EBV, flu pool. Enriched T cells were co-cultured with equal numbers of autologous T cell-negative antigen-presenting cells. T cells were cultured for 9 to 11 days with cytokines added on days 3 and 7.

The data were produced by immunoSEQ multiplex PCR, yet TCRdb's version contains in-frame clones alone and is incomplete. This sample has 5,400 or so clones, with about 60% found just once. A word on this clone: The target antigen is unknown.

The CDR3 loop spans 17 amino acids. V shed 4 bases, J shed 4 bases, and the junction held 15 bases outside the gene matches. Germline V gives CDR1 SGHKS, CDR2 YYEKEE (reference sequence). This receptor was taken from a male donor with HIV. The chain employs TRBV5-5 and TRBJ2-7, with 9 bases lining up with TRBD2. The sample comprised cultured CD8+ T cells derived from PBMCs. In DNA form, the CDR3 reads TGTGCCAGCAGCCTTAAGGGTTCGCGGGAGGGCCGGTACGAGCAGTACTTC. Translated, it gives CASSLKGSREGRYEQYF.